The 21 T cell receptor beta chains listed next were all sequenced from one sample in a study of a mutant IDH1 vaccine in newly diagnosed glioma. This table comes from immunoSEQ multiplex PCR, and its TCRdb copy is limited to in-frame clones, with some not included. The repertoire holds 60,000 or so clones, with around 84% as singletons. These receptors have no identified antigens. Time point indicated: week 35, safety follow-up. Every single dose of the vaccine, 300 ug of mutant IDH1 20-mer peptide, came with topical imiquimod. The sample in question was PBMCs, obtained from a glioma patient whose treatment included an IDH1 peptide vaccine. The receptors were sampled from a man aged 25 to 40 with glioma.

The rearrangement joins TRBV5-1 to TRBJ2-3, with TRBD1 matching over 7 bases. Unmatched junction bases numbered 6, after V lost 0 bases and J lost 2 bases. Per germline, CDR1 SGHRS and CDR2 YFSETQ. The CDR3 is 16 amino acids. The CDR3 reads CASSLAPGQNTDTQYF. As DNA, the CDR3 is TGCGCCAGCAGCTTGGCCCCGGGACAGAACACAGATACGCAGTATTTT.

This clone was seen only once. The CDR3 region has the DNA TGTGCCAGCAGTCCACCGCCCGAGGGCAGGGGGCAGTACGAGCAGTACTTC. Protein: CASSPPPEGRGQYEQYF. This chain connects TRBV9 to TRBJ2-7; 8 bases agree with TRBD1. V dropped 5 bases and J dropped 4; count of bases not matched to a gene: 17. From germline, CDR1 is SGDLS and CDR2 YYNGEE. This CDR3 comprises 17 residues.

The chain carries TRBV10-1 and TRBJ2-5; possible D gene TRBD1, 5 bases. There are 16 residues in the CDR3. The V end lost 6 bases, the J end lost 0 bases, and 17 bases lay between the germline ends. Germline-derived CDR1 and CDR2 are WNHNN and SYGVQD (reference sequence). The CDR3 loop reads CASSGPPAGNQETQYF. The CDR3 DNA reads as TGCGCCAGCAGCGGCCCCCCGGCAGGGAACCAAGAGACCCAGTACTTC.

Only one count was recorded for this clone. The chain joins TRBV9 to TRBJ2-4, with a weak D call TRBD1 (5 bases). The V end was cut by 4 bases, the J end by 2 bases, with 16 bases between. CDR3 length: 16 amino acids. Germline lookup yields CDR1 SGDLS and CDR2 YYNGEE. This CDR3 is CASSPEAGNTKNIQYF. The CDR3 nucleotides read TGTGCCAGCAGCCCCGAGGCAGGGAACACCAAAAACATTCAGTACTTC.

The CDR3, as DNA: TGTGCCAGTAGAAAAACAGAGAACACTGAAGCTTTCTTT. The encoded protein is CASRKTENTEAFF. J is TRBJ1-1 and V is TRBV19, with D uncertain. Trimming took off 6 bases at V and 1 base at J, with 9 bases between the two ends. CDR1 and CDR2 (germline): LNHDA, SQIVND (reference sequence). CDR3 size: 13 residues.

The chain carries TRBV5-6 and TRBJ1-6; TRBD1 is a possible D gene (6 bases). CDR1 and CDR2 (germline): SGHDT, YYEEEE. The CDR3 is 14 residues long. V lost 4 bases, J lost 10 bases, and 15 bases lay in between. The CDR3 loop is CASSPGQTLSPLHF. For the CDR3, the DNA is TGTGCCAGCAGCCCGGGACAAACTTTATCACCCCTCCACTTT. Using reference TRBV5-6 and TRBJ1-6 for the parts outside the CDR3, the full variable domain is DAGVTQSPTHLIKTRGQQVTLRCSPKSGHDTVSWYQQALGQGPQFIFQYYEEEERQRGNFPDRFSGHQFPNYSSELNVNALLLGDSALYLCASSPGQTLSPLHFGNGTRLTVT.

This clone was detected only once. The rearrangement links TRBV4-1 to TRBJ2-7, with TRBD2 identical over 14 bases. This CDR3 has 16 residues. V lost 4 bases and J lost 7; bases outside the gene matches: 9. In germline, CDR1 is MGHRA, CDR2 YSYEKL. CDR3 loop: CASSPIRLAGGKEQYF. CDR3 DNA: TGCGCCAGCAGCCCGATTAGACTAGCGGGGGGGAAAGAGCAGTACTTC.

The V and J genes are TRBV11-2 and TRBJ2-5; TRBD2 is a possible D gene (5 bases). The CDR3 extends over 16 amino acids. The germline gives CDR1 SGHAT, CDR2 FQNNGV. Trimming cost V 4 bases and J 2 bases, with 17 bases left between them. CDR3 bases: TGTGCCAGCAGCTCCCTCACTAGTTCCTCGCAAGAGACCCAGTACTTC. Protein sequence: CASSSLTSSSQETQYF.

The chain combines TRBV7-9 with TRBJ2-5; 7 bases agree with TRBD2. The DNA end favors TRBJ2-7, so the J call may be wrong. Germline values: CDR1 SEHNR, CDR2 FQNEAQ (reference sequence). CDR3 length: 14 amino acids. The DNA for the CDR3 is TGTGCCAGCAGCTTAGGAGTGGGGACTAACGAGCAGTACTTC. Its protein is CASSLGVGTNEQYF.

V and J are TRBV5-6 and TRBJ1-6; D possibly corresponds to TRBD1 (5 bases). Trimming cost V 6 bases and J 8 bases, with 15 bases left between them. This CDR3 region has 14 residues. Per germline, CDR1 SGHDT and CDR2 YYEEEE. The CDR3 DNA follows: TGTGCCAGCAAGGAGGGGACGGGGTATTCACCCCTCCACTTT. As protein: CASKEGTGYSPLHF.

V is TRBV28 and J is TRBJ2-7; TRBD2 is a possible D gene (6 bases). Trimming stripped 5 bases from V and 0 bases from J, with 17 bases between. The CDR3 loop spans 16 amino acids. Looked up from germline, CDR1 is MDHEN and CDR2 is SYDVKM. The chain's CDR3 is CASSNGTQPLSYEQYF. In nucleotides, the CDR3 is TGTGCCAGCAGTAACGGGACTCAACCTCTCTCCTACGAGCAGTACTTC.

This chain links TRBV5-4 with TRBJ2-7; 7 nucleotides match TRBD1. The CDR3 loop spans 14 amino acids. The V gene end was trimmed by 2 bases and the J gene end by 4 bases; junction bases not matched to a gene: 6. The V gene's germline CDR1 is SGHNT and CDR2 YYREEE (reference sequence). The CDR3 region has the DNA TGTGCCAGCAGCTTCACAGGGGAAAATTACGAGCAGTACTTC. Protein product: CASSFTGENYEQYF.

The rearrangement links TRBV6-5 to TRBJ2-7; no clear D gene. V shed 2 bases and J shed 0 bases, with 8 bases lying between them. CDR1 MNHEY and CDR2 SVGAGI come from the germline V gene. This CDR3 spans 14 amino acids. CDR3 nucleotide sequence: TGTGCCAGCAGTTACGAACAAAACTCCTACGAGCAGTACTTC. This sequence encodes CASSYEQNSYEQYF.

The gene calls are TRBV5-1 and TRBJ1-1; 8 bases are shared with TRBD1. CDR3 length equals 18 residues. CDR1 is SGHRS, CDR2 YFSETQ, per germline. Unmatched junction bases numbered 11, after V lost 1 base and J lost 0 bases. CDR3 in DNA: TGCGCCAGCAGCTTGTCCGGACAGGGAATCTTTATGAACACTGAAGCTTTCTTT. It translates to CASSLSGQGIFMNTEAFF.

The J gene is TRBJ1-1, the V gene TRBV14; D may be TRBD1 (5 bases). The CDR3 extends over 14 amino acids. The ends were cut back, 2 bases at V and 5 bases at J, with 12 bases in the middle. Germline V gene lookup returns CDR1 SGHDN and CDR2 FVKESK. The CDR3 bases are TGTGCCAGCAGCCAATGGCGACAGACGACTGAAGCTTTCTTT. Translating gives CASSQWRQTTEAFF. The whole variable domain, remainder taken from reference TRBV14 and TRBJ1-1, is EAGVTQFPSHSVIEKGQTVTLRCDPISGHDNLYWYRRVMGKEIKFLLHFVKESKQDESGMPNNRFLAERTGGTYSTLKVQPAELEDSGVYFCASSQWRQTTEAFFGQGTRLTVV.

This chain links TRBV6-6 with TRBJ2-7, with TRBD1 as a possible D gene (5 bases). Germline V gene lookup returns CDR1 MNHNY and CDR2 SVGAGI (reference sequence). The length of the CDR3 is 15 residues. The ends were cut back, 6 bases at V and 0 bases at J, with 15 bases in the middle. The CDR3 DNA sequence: TGTGCCAGCAGGCCACCTGGGGCGAGCTCCTACGAGCAGTACTTC. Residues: CASRPPGASSYEQYF.

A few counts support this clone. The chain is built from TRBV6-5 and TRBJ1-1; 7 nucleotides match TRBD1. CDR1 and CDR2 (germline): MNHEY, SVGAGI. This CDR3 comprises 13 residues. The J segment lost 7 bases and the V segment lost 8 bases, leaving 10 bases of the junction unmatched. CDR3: CASGTVLKVEAFF. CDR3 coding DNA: TGTGCCAGCGGGACAGTTTTGAAGGTTGAAGCTTTCTTT.

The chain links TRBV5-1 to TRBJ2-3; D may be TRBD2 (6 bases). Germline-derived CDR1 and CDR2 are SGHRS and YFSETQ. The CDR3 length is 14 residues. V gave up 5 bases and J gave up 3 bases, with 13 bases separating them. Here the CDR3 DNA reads TGCGCCAGCAGACAGGCGGGGAGGACAGATACGCAGTATTTT. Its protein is CASRQAGRTDTQYF.

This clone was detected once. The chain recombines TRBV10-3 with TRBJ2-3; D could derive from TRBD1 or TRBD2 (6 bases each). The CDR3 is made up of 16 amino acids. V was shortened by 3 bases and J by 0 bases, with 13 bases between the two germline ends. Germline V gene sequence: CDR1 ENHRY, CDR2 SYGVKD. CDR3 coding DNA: TGTGCCATCAGTGAAGTGGGGGGCCAAAGCACAGATACGCAGTATTTT. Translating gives CAISEVGGQSTDTQYF.

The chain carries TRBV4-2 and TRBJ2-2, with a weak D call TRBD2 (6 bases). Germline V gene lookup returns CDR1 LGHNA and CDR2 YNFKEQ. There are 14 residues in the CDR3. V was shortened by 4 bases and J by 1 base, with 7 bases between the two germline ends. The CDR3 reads CASSRAGNTGELFF. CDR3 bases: TGTGCCAGCAGCCGAGCGGGGAACACCGGGGAGCTGTTTTTT.

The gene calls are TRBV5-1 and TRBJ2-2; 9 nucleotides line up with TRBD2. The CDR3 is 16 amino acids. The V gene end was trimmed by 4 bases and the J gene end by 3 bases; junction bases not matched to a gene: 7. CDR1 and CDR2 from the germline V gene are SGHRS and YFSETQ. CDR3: CASSPSSGGYTGELFF. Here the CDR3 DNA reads TGCGCCAGCAGCCCCAGTAGCGGGGGATACACCGGGGAGCTGTTTTTT.